A selection of T cell receptor beta chains follows, all from one sample in a study of T cells after yellow fever vaccination. TCRdb used MiXCR to reprocess the 5' RACE reads, holding one entry per CDR3 protein. This table holds about 320,000 distinct CDR3 sequences, approximately 4.5% found once. Sequenced here: PBMCs, sampled 15 days after the yellow fever booster vaccination. The receptors were sampled from a man between 18 and 35 years old who received the YFV17D yellow fever vaccine. CDR3s include the opening cysteine and the closing phenylalanine or tryptophan. D genes are given only for firm matches. Only part of the rows carry a size: once, few, many, or a class if the clone is expanded.

>TRBJ1-2|14|TRBD1|TRBV12-3/TRBV12-4|many
CASSPRGPNYGYTF
TGTGCCAGCAGCCCCAGGGGGCCAAACTATGGCTACACCTTC
>TRBJ1-2|11|-|TRBV5-4|-
CASSFHGGYTF
TGTGCCAGCAGCTTCCACGGTGGCTACACCTTC
>TRBJ2-2|14|-|TRBV29-1|many
CSVPRDSFTGELFF
TGCAGCGTTCCGCGGGACAGCTTCACCGGGGAGCTGTTTTTT
>TRBJ2-3|8|-|TRBV20-1|-
CSAREQYF
TGCAGTGCTAGGGAGCAGTATTTT
>TRBJ2-1|15|-|TRBV4-1|few
CASSQVTGSYNEQFF
TGCGCCAGCAGCCAAGTCACGGGCTCCTACAATGAGCAGTTCTTC
>TRBJ2-3|16|TRBD2|TRBV7-9|few
CASKGAGGPGTDTQYF
TGTGCCAGCAAGGGGGCGGGGGGGCCAGGCACAGATACGCAGTATTTT
>TRBJ2-5|13|-|TRBV10-3|few
CATGTRVQETQYF
TGTGCCACGGGGACGAGGGTCCAAGAGACCCAGTACTTC
>TRBJ1-6|15|-|TRBV5-1|many
CASSLGDRLYSPLHF
TGCGCCAGCAGCTTGGGGGACCGCCTGTATTCACCCCTCCACTTT
>TRBJ1-1|14|TRBD1|TRBV3-1|-
CASSHAIQGAEAFF
TGTGCCAGCAGTCACGCAATACAGGGGGCTGAAGCTTTCTTT
>TRBJ1-1|13|TRBD1|TRBV29-1|-
CSVLTGGWTEAFF
TGCAGCGTCCTAACAGGGGGGTGGACTGAAGCTTTCTTT
>TRBJ1-1|15|-|TRBV7-2|-
CASSLHPSLNTEAFF
TGTGCCAGCAGCTTACACCCCTCCCTTAACACTGAAGCTTTCTTT
>TRBJ2-3|14|-|TRBV4-2|many
CASSQDWLSDTQYF
TGTGCCAGCAGCCAAGATTGGCTTTCAGATACGCAGTATTTT
>TRBJ1-1|14|-|TRBV7-8|many
CASSSQGTNTEAFF
TGTGCCAGCAGCTCCCAGGGTACCAACACTGAAGCTTTCTTT
>TRBJ1-3|14|-|TRBV5-1|many
CASSFGTAGNTIYF
TGCGCCAGCAGCTTCGGAACAGCCGGAAACACCATATATTTT
>TRBJ1-2|15|-|TRBV3-1|few
CASSHIDTLYYGYTF
TGTGCCAGCAGCCATATCGACACCTTATACTATGGCTACACCTTC
>TRBJ1-1|15|-|TRBV20-1|many
CSAREGTVVNTEAFF
TGCAGTGCTAGAGAGGGAACCGTTGTGAACACTGAAGCTTTCTTT
>TRBJ2-1|14|TRBD1|TRBV6-1|many
CASSTHRGLNEQFF
TGTGCCAGCAGTACCCACAGGGGGCTTAATGAGCAGTTCTTC
>TRBJ2-7|13|-|TRBV6-5|-
CASSNGHQREQYF
TGTGCCAGCAGTAACGGCCACCAGCGGGAGCAGTACTTC
>TRBJ1-2|16|TRBD1|TRBV11-2|few
CASSLSDRAWVYGYTF
TGTGCCAGCAGCTTATCGGACAGGGCGTGGGTCTATGGCTACACCTTC
>TRBJ2-2|20|-|TRBV5-1|many
CASSLMPSTLGTPNTGELFF
TGCGCCAGCAGCTTGATGCCTTCGACGTTGGGGACACCAAACACCGGGGAGCTGTTTTTT
>TRBJ1-3|14|-|TRBV20-1|few
CSARAGGGGNTIYF
TGCAGTGCTAGAGCGGGGGGCGGTGGAAACACCATATATTTT
>TRBJ2-3|12|-|TRBV12-3/TRBV12-4|-
CASSSDSPTQYF
TGTGCCAGCAGTTCGGACAGTCCTACGCAGTATTTT
>TRBJ2-5|13|-|TRBV5-5|many
CASSWGWEETQYF
TGTGCCAGCAGCTGGGGCTGGGAAGAGACCCAGTACTTC
>TRBJ1-1|14|TRBD1|TRBV7-6|many
CASSRQGGDTEAFF
TGTGCCAGCAGCAGACAGGGTGGGGACACTGAAGCTTTCTTT
>TRBJ1-5|13|-|TRBV5-1|many
CASSLDSNQPQHF
TGTGCCAGCAGCTTAGACAGCAATCAGCCCCAGCATTTT
>TRBJ1-1|14|-|TRBV9|-
CASSPSSTATEAFF
TGTGCCAGCAGCCCTTCTTCGACGGCCACTGAAGCTTTCTTT
>TRBJ1-5|14|-|TRBV20-1|few
CSARDLDLGQPQHF
TGCAGTGCTAGAGATCTTGATTTGGGGCAGCCCCAGCATTTT
>TRBJ2-7|15|TRBD1|TRBV20-1|few
CSAPRPGQGAYEQYF
TGCAGTGCTCCCCGCCCGGGACAGGGGGCCTACGAGCAGTACTTC
>TRBJ2-2|16|TRBD1|TRBV4-2|many
CASSQDGTGDAGELFF
TGTGCCAGCAGCCAAGATGGGACAGGGGACGCCGGGGAGCTGTTTTTT
>TRBJ2-1|18|-|TRBV5-5|many
CASSFMGVDVHYDNEQFF
TGTGCCAGCAGCTTTATGGGTGTGGACGTCCACTACGACAATGAGCAGTTCTTC
>TRBJ1-3|13|-|TRBV15|-
CATANLGRNTIYF
TGTGCCACCGCAAATCTAGGGAGAAACACCATATATTTT
>TRBJ2-7|15|TRBD2|TRBV18|many
CASSPTGGTTYEQYF
TGTGCCAGCTCACCCACGGGGGGGACGACCTACGAGCAGTACTTC
>TRBJ1-5|14|-|TRBV6-6|few
CASSSRRFDQPQHF
TGTGCCAGCAGTTCCCGGAGGTTCGATCAGCCCCAGCATTTT
>TRBJ1-1|14|-|TRBV11-2|few
CASSLGHSNTEAFF
TGTGCCAGCAGCTTAGGACACTCGAACACTGAAGCTTTCTTT
>TRBJ2-3|14|-|TRBV4-3|-
CASSQDRGTNTQYF
TGCGCCAGCAGCCAAGACCGGGGGACGAATACGCAGTATTTT
>TRBJ2-2|14|-|TRBV24-1|many
CATSDPRRTGELFF
TGTGCCACCAGTGATCCCAGGAGGACCGGGGAGCTGTTTTTT
>TRBJ2-2|15|TRBD2|TRBV5-1|few
CASSLTSGGTGELFF
TGCGCCAGCAGCTTGACTAGCGGGGGAACGGGGGAGCTGTTTTTT
>TRBJ2-5|13|-|TRBV2|many
CASAGFSQETQYF
TGTGCCAGTGCGGGTTTCTCTCAAGAGACCCAGTACTTC
>TRBJ2-1|13|-|TRBV6-2/TRBV6-3|-
CASSRDSTAGQFF
TGTGCCAGCAGCCGTGACTCCACGGCGGGTCAGTTCTTC
>TRBJ1-1|14|TRBD1|TRBV7-3|few
CASGDRGGYTEAFF
TGTGCCAGCGGAGACAGGGGAGGATACACTGAAGCTTTCTTT
>TRBJ2-2|16|TRBD2|TRBV6-6|many
CASSRLGLAVTGELFF
TGTGCCAGCAGCCGCCTGGGACTAGCGGTTACCGGGGAGCTGTTTTTT
>TRBJ1-1|15|-|TRBV7-2|-
CASSLQVGMNTEAFF
TGTGCCAGCAGCTTACAGGTGGGGATGAACACTGAAGCTTTCTTT
>TRBJ1-2|12|-|TRBV29-1|many
CSVTSGVWGYTF
TGCAGCGTCACCTCCGGGGTCTGGGGCTACACCTTC
>TRBJ2-5|16|TRBD2|TRBV18|many
CASSPPLAGVQETQYF
TGTGCCAGCTCACCACCTCTAGCGGGGGTTCAAGAGACCCAGTACTTC
>TRBJ2-5|17|-|TRBV3-2|many
CASSPTLWTGRQETQYF
TGTGCCAGCAGCCCGACCCTTTGGACAGGGAGGCAAGAGACCCAGTACTTC